The present entry profiles one T cell receptor (beta chain) with its context. The germline gives CDR1 SGHRS, CDR2 YFSETQ. Trimming removed 2 bases from V and 2 bases from J, with 4 bases in between. The CDR3 covers 12 residues. This entry is derived from a study of cytomegalovirus exposure and HLA in healthy donors. The PCR had 60 Vbeta and 13 Jbeta primers. Here immunoSEQ multiplex PCR was the method, and the copy in TCRdb shows in-frame clones only, minus some. The sample lists 90,000 to 150,000 clones; around 69% were seen once. The chain couples TRBV5-1 to TRBJ1-1, with no clear D. Sequences were obtained from PBMCs. The receptor's source is a man in his forties or fifties in good health and CMV-seropositive. The CDR3 spells CASSFTNTEAFF. The DNA for the CDR3 is TGCGCCAGCAGCTTCACTAACACTGAAGCTTTCTTT.